This TCR beta chain came from a study of T-cell reconstitution after alpha-beta-depleted transplantation in children. General observations from the study: Alpha-beta T cells about two months after transplant reportedly derived from several hundred expanded graft clones. T cells produced anew were the main source of T-cell counts and diversity one year after transplant. Several patients had high TCRbeta diversity at day 60; it came from surviving recipient T cells and thymic progenitors.

This clonotype was observed a handful of times. Its specificity is unknown. It was with unique molecular identifiers that the TCRbeta library was prepared. TCRdb fed the PCR reads into MiXCR, producing one record per CDR3 protein. The sample has 500,000 to 650,000 distinct CDR3 sequences, about an eighth seen once. Sequenced material: PBMCs, mostly from graft donor cells, taken 180 days after TCRalphabeta/CD19-depleted stem cell transplant. The clonotype comes from a female patient aged 2-10 years who had a stem cell transplant for aplastic anemia, so the T cells may come from the graft donor.

The CDR3 loop reads CASSQARKEATQYF. The CDR3, as DNA: TGCGCCAGCAGCCAGGCCCGTAAAGAGGCGACCCAGTACTTC. This chain joins TRBV4-3 and TRBJ2-5; D gene ambiguous. This CDR3 has 14 residues. Germline values: CDR1 LGHNA, CDR2 YSLEER. Trimming took 3 bases from V and 7 from J, leaving 15 bases between them.